This T cell receptor (beta chain) was found in a study of graft-versus-host responses after intestinal transplantation. Study-wide background: Each recipient received a multivisceral, liver-intestinal, or isolated intestinal graft. Among the recipients, all got anti-thymocyte globulin induction and then tacrolimus and steroids for about three years. Points from the study as a whole: Across patients carrying graft-donor T cell macrochimerism, allografts held high graft-versus-host to host-versus-graft clonal ratios. Declines in HvG clones occurring early post-transplant were associated with peak circulating GvH clone levels.

The V end lost 1 base, the J end lost 4 bases, and 10 bases lay between the germline ends. Germline values: CDR1 MNHEY, CDR2 SVGAGI. The CDR3 spans 14 residues. Irradiated, violet-dye-labeled stimulator cells, some 200,000 in number, were plated with some 200,000 CFSE-labeled responder cells. Profiled with immunoSEQ multiplex PCR; TCRdb holds only in-frame clones, not every one. The sample shows around 5,100 clones, less than 35% of them seen only once. The clonotype was recovered from a human patient who was an organ donor for intestinal transplantation. The sequences come from alloreactive CD8+ T cells from a mixed lymphocyte reaction culture, collected before transplantation. The subset here: CFSE-low proliferating T cells sorted from approximately 6-day pre-transplant mixed lymphocyte reaction (GvH or HvG direction). The chain carries TRBV6-5 and TRBJ1-2; D not certain. CDR3 in DNA: TGTGCCAGCAGTTACTTGGGCGCGTTCTATGGCTACACCTTC. Protein product: CASSYLGAFYGYTF.